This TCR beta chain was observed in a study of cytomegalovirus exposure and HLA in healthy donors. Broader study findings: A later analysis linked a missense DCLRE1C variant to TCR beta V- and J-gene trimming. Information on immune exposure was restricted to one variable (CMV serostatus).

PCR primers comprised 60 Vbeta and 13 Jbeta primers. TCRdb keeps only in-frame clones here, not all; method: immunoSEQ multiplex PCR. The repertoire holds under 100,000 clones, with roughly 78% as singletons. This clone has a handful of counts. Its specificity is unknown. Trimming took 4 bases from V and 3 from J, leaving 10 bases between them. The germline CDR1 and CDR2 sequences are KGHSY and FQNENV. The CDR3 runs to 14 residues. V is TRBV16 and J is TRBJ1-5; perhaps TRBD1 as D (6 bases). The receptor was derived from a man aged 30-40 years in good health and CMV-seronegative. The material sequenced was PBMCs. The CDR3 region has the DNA TGTGCCAGCAGCCTCGGACAGACCAATCAGCCCCAGCATTTT. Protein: CASSLGQTNQPQHF.